These T cell receptor beta chains were read from a single sample in a study of T-cell reconstitution after alpha-beta-depleted transplantation in children. Via MiXCR, TCRdb re-called the PCR reads, giving one row per CDR3 protein. The sample lists 120,000 to 150,000 distinct CDR3 sequences; more than 8% were seen once. The material sequenced was PBMCs, mostly from graft donor cells, taken 180 days after TCRalphabeta/CD19-depleted stem cell transplant. These receptor sequences come from a female patient between 2 and 15 years old who had a stem cell transplant for congenital amegakaryocytic thrombocytopenia, so the T cells may come from the graft donor. CDR3s include the opening cysteine and the closing phenylalanine or tryptophan. A D gene is named only where the DNA matches it firmly. Where a row states a size, it is once, few, many or the class of an expanded clone; other rows omit it.

D gene,clone size,V gene,J gene,CDR3 DNA,CDR3 protein
.,many,TRBV28,TRBJ2-3,TGTGCCAGCAGTTTGGGGGGACTGGGCACAGATACGCAGTATTTT,CASSLGGLGTDTQYF
.,many,TRBV20-1,TRBJ2-5,TGCAGTGCCGAGTGGGCGGAAGAGACCCAGTACTTC,CSAEWAEETQYF
.,many,TRBV12-3/TRBV12-4,TRBJ1-2,TGTGCCAGCAGTAAGGGACGGTTCTATGGCTACACCTTC,CASSKGRFYGYTF
.,many,TRBV5-1,TRBJ2-7,TGCGCCAGCAGCTCGGATGCCTACGAGCAGTACTTC,CASSSDAYEQYF
.,many,TRBV5-1,TRBJ2-3,TGCGCCAGCAGCTTGCGCCTCGACACCCACGGAAGCACAGATACGCAGTATTTT,CASSLRLDTHGSTDTQYF
TRBD2,few,TRBV20-1,TRBJ2-1,TGCAGTGCTAGACCCTCCTCTAGCGGATCCTACAATGAGCAGTTCTTC,CSARPSSSGSYNEQFF
TRBD2,few,TRBV7-8,TRBJ2-1,TGTGCCAGCAGCTTATTGGCTAGCGGGGACGGTGAGCAGTTCTTC,CASSLLASGDGEQFF
.,many,TRBV5-1,TRBJ2-6,TGCGCCAGCAGCTTTGGGGCCAACGTCCTGACTTTC,CASSFGANVLTF
.,many,TRBV5-1,TRBJ2-3,TGCGCCAGCAGCTTGGACAGGGATACGCAGTATTTT,CASSLDRDTQYF
.,few,TRBV20-1,TRBJ2-5,TGCAGTGCTGTTCTTAGCGTGGAGACCCAGTACTTC,CSAVLSVETQYF
.,many,TRBV20-1,TRBJ1-5,TGCAGTGCTAGTTCACCCGATTGGGATCAGCCCCAGCATTTT,CSASSPDWDQPQHF
.,many,TRBV2,TRBJ1-4,TGTGCCAGCAGGACGGAGGGGCCCGTACTGTTTTTT,CASRTEGPVLFF
.,.,TRBV20-1,TRBJ1-2,TGCAGTGCTAGCGCGACAGGTCCGGATGGCTACACCTTC,CSASATGPDGYTF
.,many,TRBV5-1,TRBJ2-5,TGCGCCAGCAGCTTGGCCGGGAGTGGGGAGACCCAGTACTTC,CASSLAGSGETQYF
TRBD2,many,TRBV11-2,TRBJ2-3,TGTGCCAGCAGCCACCGACTAGCGTATAGCACAGATACGCAGTATTTT,CASSHRLAYSTDTQYF
.,few,TRBV7-6,TRBJ2-2,TGTGCCAGCAGCTCCACCCCAGGGGTGACCGGGGAGCTGTTTTTT,CASSSTPGVTGELFF
.,.,TRBV5-6,TRBJ1-5,TGTGCCAGCAGCTTGGGGGGGGGGCGAGTCCAGCATTTT,CASSLGGGRVQHF
.,.,TRBV4-2,TRBJ1-1,TGTGCCAGCAGCCAAACCTCGGGGGGGGCGAACACTGAAGCTTTCTTT,CASSQTSGGANTEAFF